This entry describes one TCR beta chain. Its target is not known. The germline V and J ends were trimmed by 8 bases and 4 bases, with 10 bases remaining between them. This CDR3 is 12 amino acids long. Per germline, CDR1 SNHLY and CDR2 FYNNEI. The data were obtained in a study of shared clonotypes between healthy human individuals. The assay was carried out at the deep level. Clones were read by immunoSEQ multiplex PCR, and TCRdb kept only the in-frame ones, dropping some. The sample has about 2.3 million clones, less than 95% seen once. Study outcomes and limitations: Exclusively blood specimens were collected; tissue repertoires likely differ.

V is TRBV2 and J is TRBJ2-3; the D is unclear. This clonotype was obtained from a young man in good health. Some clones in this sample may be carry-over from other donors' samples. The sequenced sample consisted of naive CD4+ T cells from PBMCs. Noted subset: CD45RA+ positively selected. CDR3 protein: CASVTEADTQYF. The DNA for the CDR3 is TGTGCCAGCGTTACAGAGGCAGATACGCAGTATTTT.